The text below deals with one TCR beta chain. The entry originates in a study of blood T cell repertoires in COVID-19. Across the whole study: The origin of the acute and convalescent COVID-19 samples was the United States, Italy and Spain.

Assay: immunoSEQ multiplex PCR; the TCRdb copy retains only in-frame clones and omits some. The sample lists 310,000 or so clones; roughly 90% were seen once. Seattle patients were enrolled during active infection and followed longitudinally. V was pared by 4 bases and J by 8 bases, with 16 bases between. Germline CDR1 reads SGHKS; CDR2 reads YYEKEE (reference sequence). This CDR3 spans 15 amino acids. The sequencing sample was made of peripheral blood. The rearrangement joins TRBV5-5 to TRBJ1-6; a weak D match, TRBD1 (6 bases). This TCR was sampled from a woman aged 25 to 39 with COVID-19, enrolled during active disease. Written as DNA, the CDR3 is TGTGCCAGCAGCCTTATACAGGGATTGGATTCACCCCTCCACTTT. Its translation: CASSLIQGLDSPLHF.